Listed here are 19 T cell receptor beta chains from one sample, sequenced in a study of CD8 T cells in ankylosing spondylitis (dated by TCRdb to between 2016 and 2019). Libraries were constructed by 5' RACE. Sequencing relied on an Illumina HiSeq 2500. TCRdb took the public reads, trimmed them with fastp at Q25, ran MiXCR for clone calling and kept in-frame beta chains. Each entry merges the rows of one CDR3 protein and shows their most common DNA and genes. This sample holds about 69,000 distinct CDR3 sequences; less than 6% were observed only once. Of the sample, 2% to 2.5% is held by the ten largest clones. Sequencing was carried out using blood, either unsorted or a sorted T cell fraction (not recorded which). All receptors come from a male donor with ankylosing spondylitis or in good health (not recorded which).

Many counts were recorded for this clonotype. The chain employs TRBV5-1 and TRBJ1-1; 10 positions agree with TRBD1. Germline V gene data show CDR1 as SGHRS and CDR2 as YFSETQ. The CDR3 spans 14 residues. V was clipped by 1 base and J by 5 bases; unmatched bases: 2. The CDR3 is CASSLRTGGTEAFF. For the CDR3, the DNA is TGCGCCAGCAGCTTGCGGACAGGGGGGACTGAAGCTTTCTTT.

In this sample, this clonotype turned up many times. The CDR3 loop is CASSQAGGTTEAFF. Here the CDR3 DNA reads TGTGCCAGCAGCCAAGCGGGGGGCACCACTGAAGCTTTCTTT. The chain recombines TRBV7-6 with TRBJ1-1; D is perhaps TRBD1 (6 bases). The CDR3 is 14 amino acids. Trimming took off 5 bases at V and 4 bases at J, with 14 bases between the two ends. Germline V gene lookup returns CDR1 SGHVS and CDR2 FNYEAQ.

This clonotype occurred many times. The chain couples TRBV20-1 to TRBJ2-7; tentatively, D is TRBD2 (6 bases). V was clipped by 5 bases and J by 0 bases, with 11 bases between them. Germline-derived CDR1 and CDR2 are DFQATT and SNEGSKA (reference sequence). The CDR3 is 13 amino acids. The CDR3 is CSAFRGSSYEQYF. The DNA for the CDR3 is TGCAGTGCTTTTCGGGGGAGCTCCTACGAGCAGTACTTC.

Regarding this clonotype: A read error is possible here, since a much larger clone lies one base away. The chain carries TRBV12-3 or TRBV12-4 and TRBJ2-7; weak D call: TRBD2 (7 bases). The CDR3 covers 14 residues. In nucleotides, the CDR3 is TGTGTCAGCAGCCGTACTGGGGGGGGCCACGAGCAGTACTTC. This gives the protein CVSSRTGGGHEQYF.

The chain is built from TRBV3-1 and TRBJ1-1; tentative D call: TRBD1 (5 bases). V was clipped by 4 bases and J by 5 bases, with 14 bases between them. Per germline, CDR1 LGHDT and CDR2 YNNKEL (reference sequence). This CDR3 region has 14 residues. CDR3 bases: TGTGCCAGCAGCCGGACCAGGGTGGGTACTGAAGCTTTCTTT. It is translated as CASSRTRVGTEAFF.

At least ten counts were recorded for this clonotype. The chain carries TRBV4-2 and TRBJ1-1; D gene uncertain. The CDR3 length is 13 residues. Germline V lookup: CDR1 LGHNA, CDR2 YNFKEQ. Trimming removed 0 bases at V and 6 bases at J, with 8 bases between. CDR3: CASSQESGSEAFF. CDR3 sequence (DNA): TGTGCCAGCAGCCAAGAATCGGGGTCTGAAGCTTTCTTT.

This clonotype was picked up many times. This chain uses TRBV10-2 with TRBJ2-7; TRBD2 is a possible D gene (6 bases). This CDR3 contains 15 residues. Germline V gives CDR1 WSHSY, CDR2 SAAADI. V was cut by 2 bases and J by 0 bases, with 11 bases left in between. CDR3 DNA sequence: TGCGCCAGCAGTGAGACTAGCAGAAACTCCTACGAGCAGTACTTC. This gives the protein CASSETSRNSYEQYF.

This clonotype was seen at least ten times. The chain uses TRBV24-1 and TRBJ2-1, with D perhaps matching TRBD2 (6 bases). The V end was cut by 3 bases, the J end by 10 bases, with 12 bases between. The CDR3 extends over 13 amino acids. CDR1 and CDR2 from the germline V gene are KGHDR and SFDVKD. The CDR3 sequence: CATSDHSGGEQFF. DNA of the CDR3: TGTGCCACCAGTGATCATTCAGGAGGGGAGCAGTTCTTC.

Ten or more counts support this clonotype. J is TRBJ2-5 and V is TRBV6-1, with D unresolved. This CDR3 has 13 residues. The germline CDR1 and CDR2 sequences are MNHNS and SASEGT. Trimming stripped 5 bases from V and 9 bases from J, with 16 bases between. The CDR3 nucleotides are TGTGCCAGCAGTCCGGAGCCCCGCACGGCCCAGTACTTC. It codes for CASSPEPRTAQYF.

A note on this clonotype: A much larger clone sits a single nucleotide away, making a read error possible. CDR3 in amino acids: CANQLVEDTGELFF. CDR3 coding DNA: TGTGCCAACCAACTAGTAGAGGACACCGGGGAGCTGTTTTTT. The chain links TRBV27 to TRBJ2-2, with TRBD2 as a possible D gene (5 bases). Germline CDR1 reads MNHEY; CDR2 reads SMNVEV (reference sequence). Trimming removed 10 bases at V and 3 bases at J, with 15 bases between. The CDR3 is made up of 14 amino acids.

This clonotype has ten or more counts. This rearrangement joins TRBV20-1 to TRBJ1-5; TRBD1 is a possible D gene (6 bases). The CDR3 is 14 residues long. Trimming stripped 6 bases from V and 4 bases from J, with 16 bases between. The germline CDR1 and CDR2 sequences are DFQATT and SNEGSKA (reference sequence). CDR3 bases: TGCAGTGCCCTTCTAGTAACAGGGAATCAGCCCCAGCATTTT. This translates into CSALLVTGNQPQHF.

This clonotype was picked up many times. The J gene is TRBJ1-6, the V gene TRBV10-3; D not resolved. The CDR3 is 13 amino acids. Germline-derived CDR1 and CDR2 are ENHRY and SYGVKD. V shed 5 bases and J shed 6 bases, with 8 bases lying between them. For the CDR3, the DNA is TGTGCCATCAGTAGGGAATTTAATTCACCCCTCCACTTT. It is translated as CAISREFNSPLHF.

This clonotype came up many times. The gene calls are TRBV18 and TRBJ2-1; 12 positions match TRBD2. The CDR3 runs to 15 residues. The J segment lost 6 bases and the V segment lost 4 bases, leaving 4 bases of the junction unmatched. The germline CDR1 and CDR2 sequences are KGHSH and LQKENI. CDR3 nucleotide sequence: TGTGCCAGCTCACGCGGACTAGCGGGGTCCAATGAGCAGTTCTTC. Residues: CASSRGLAGSNEQFF.

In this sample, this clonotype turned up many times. CDR3 loop: CASSLDQVTGVSYEQYF. As DNA, the CDR3 is TGTGCCAGCAGCTTAGATCAGGTGACAGGGGTGAGCTACGAGCAGTACTTC. The chain recombines TRBV11-2 with TRBJ2-7, with TRBD1 matching 8 bases. The V and J ends lost 0 bases and 3 bases, in that order; junction bases with no gene match: 10. The CDR3 has 17 residues. Germline CDR1 SGHAT, CDR2 FQNNGV.

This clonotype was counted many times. The CDR3 reads CASSQGDRAAYEQYF. CDR3 DNA sequence: TGCGCCAGCAGCCAAGGGGACAGGGCCGCCTACGAGCAGTACTTC. The rearrangement joins TRBV4-1 to TRBJ2-7, with TRBD1 identical over 9 bases. The V gene end was trimmed by 1 base and the J gene end by 2 bases; junction bases not matched to a gene: 3. This CDR3 has 15 residues. Germline V gives CDR1 MGHRA, CDR2 YSYEKL.

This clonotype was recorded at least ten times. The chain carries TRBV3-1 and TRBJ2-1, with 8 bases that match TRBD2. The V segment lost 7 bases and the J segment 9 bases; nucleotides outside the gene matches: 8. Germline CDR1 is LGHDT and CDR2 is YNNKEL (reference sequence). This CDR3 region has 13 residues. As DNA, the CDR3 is TGTGCCAGCACACGGGGGGGGGAGGGTGAGCAGTTCTTC. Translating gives CASTRGGEGEQFF.

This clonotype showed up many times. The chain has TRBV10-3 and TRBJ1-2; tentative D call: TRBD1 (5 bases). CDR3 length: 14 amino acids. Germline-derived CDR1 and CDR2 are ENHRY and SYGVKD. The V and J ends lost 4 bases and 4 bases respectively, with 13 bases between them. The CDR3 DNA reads TGTGCCATCAGTGGTTCAGGGCGGGGCTATGGCTACACCTTC. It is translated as CAISGSGRGYGYTF.

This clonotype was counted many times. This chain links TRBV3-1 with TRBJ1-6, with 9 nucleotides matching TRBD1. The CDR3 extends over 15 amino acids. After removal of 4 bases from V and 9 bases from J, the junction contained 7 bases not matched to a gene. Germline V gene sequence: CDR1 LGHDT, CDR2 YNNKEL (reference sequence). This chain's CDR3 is CASSLNRDRASPLHF. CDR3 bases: TGTGCCAGCAGCCTCAACCGGGACAGGGCTTCACCCCTCCACTTT.

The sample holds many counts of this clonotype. The DNA of the CDR3 is TGTGCCAGCAGTTCCCGAGGGGCGAACACTGAAGCTTTCTTT. This translates into CASSSRGANTEAFF. The chain has TRBV12-3 or TRBV12-4 and TRBJ1-1, with D possibly TRBD1 on 5 matching bases. V shed 4 bases and J shed 1 base, with 10 bases lying between them. The CDR3 contains 14 residues.